This T cell receptor (beta chain) was profiled in a study of cytomegalovirus exposure and HLA in healthy donors. Study context: The study's early data release held roughly 90 million unique TCRs from HLA-typed donors.

Broader study findings: Fewer N-insertions than the roughly 670-donor mean were reportedly shown by an Asian-associated ancestry cluster in a later analysis. The majority of CMV-associated TCR beta chains were reported as apparently HLA-restricted in a later analysis.

PCR amplification relied on 60 Vbeta primers (plus 13 Jbeta primers). TCRdb keeps only in-frame clones here, not all; method: immunoSEQ multiplex PCR. The sample yields approximately 130,000 clones, around 80% seen once. The germline V gene encodes CDR1 SGHDT and CDR2 YYEEEE. CDR3 length equals 14 residues. Trimming cost V 1 base and J 3 bases, with 8 bases left between them. A word on this clone: Antigen unknown.

Nominally healthy donors provided the samples, though records likely missed some immune exposures. Sequenced: PBMCs. The receptor's source is a man in his fifties in good health and CMV-seronegative. The chain combines TRBV5-6 with TRBJ1-5; D gene uncertain. CDR3 protein: CASSLLRNNQPQHF. The CDR3 nucleotides read TGTGCCAGCAGCTTGCTGCGGAACAATCAGCCCCAGCATTTT. Looking up the rest from reference TRBV5-6 and TRBJ1-5 gives the full variable domain: DAGVTQSPTHLIKTRGQQVTLRCSPKSGHDTVSWYQQALGQGPQFIFQYYEEEERQRGNFPDRFSGHQFPNYSSELNVNALLLGDSALYLCASSLLRNNQPQHFGDGTRLSIL.